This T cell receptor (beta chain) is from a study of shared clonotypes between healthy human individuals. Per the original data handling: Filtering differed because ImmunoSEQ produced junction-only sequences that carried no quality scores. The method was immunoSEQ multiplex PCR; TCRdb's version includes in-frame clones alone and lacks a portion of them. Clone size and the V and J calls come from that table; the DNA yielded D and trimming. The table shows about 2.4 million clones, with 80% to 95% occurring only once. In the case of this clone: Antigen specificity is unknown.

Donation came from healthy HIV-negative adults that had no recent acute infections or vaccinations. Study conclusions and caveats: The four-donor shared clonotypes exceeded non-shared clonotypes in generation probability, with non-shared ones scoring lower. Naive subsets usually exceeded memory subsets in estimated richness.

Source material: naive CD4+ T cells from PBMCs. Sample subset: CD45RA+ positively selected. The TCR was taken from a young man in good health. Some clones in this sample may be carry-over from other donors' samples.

This CDR3 is CASSYSGAGLTYEQYF. The CDR3 DNA reads as TGTGCCAGCAGTTACTCGGGGGCAGGGCTCACCTACGAGCAGTACTTC. The J gene is TRBJ2-7, the V gene TRBV6-5, with TRBD1 as a possible D gene (6 bases). CDR1 is MNHEY, CDR2 SVGAGI, per germline. The length of the CDR3 is 16 residues. V was trimmed by 0 bases and J by 2 bases, leaving 14 bases between them.